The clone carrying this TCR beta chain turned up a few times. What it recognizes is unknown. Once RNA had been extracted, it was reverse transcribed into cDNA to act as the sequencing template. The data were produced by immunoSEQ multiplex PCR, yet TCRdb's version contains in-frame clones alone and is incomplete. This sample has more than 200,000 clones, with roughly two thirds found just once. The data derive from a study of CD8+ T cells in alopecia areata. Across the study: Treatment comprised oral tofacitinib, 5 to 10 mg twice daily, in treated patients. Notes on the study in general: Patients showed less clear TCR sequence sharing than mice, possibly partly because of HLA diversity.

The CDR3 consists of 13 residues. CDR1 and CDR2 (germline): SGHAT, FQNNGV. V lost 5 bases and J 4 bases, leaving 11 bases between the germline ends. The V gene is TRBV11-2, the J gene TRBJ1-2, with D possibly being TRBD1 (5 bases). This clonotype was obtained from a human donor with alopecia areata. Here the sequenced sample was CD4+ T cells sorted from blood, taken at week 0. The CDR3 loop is CASSPGTPYGYTF. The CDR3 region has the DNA TGTGCCAGCAGCCCTGGGACCCCCTATGGCTACACCTTC.